This T cell receptor (beta chain) was sequenced during a study of shared clonotypes between healthy human individuals. Study details: Per donor, three plates held CD4 naive cells, three held CD4 memory, two held CD8 naive and one held CD8 memory. Study findings and constraints: Only blood was sampled, and tissue TCR repertoires likely differ from blood ones.

On this clone itself: The antigen is unknown.

Clones were read by immunoSEQ multiplex PCR, and TCRdb kept only the in-frame ones, dropping some. Of 2.3 million or so clones in the sample, approximately 95% were seen once. The CDR3 loop spans 15 amino acids. Germline assignment: CDR1 KGHSH and CDR2 LQKENI. The V gene lost 0 bases and the J gene lost 1 base, with 9 bases spanning the gap. The sequence was collected from a man between 18 and 29 years old in good health. Some clones in this sample may be carry-over from other donors' samples. The sequenced material came from naive CD4+ T cells from PBMCs. Subset defined: CD45RA+ positively selected. V and J are TRBV18 and TRBJ1-2; no reliable D call. The CDR3 loop is CASSPPGGFNYGYTF. The DNA of the CDR3 is TGTGCCAGCTCACCACCGGGAGGGTTTAACTATGGCTACACCTTC.